Shown below are 10 T cell receptor beta chains from a single sample sequenced in a study of regulatory T cells. Whole-study results and caveats: Hydrophobic residues at CDR3 positions 6 and 7 were enriched in conventional CD4+ T cells of CD3G-deficient patients.

Antigens for these TCRs are unknown. The primer mix had 52 TRBV and 13 TRBJ primers. Clones were sequenced by immunoSEQ multiplex PCR, and TCRdb holds only the in-frame ones, with some missing. The table records about 35,000 clones, 75% to 90% of them present only once. Sequencing was carried out using conventional CD4+ T cells sorted from blood. The receptor source for this set is a young adult with CD3G deficiency.

This chain links TRBV7-9 with TRBJ2-6, with a possible D match to TRBD2 (5 bases). This CDR3 is 16 amino acids long. The germline V gene encodes CDR1 SEHNR and CDR2 FQNEAQ (reference sequence). V was shortened by 1 base and J by 6 bases, with 13 bases between the two germline ends. CDR3 protein: CASSLGRRRKANVLTF. The CDR3 bases are TGTGCCAGCAGCTTAGGGAGGCGTCGAAAGGCCAACGTCCTGACTTTC. Full variable domain (remainder filled in from reference TRBV7-9 and TRBJ2-6): DTGVSQNPRHKITKRGQNVTFRCDPISEHNRLYWYRQTLGQGPEFLTYFQNEAQLEKSRLLSDRFSAERPKGSFSTLEIQRTEQGDSAMYLCASSLGRRRKANVLTFGAGSRLTVL.

In nucleotides, the CDR3 is TGTGCCAGCAGCCGACAGGGCCAGGAGGTCCGGCAGTACTTC. Translating gives CASSRQGQEVRQYF. V gene TRBV6-1 combines with J gene TRBJ2-7, with TRBD1 matching 7 bases. Germline CDR1 is MNHNS and CDR2 is SASEGT. Trimming took 6 bases from V and 9 from J; bases not matched to a gene: 14. CDR3 length: 14 residues.

The CDR3 nucleotides are TGTGCCAGCAGCCCTGGGACAGGGACCTATGGCTACACCTTC. This gives the protein CASSPGTGTYGYTF. The V call is TRBV28, the J call TRBJ1-2; 9 nucleotides agree with TRBD1. The junction had 6 bases not matched to a gene; V was cut back by 6 bases and J by 4 bases. CDR1 MDHEN and CDR2 SYDVKM come from the germline V gene. This CDR3 has 14 residues.

This chain connects TRBV19 to TRBJ1-1; the D gene is possibly TRBD1 (5 bases). With 5 bases removed from V and 1 base from J, the gap between germline ends came to 8 bases. The V gene's germline CDR1 is LNHDA and CDR2 SQIVND (reference sequence). CDR3 length: 13 residues. CDR3 coding DNA: TGTGCCAGTAGTTCCCAGGGGAACACTGAAGCTTTCTTT. Translation gives CASSSQGNTEAFF. Full variable domain (missing parts from reference TRBV19 and TRBJ1-1): DGGITQSPKYLFRKEGQNVTLSCEQNLNHDAMYWYRQDPGQGLRLIYYSQIVNDFQKGDIAEGYSVSREKKESFPLTVTSAQKNPTAFYLCASSSQGNTEAFFGQGTRLTVV.

The gene calls are TRBV28 and TRBJ1-2; 8 nucleotides line up with TRBD1. Trimming took 5 bases from V and 8 from J; bases not matched to a gene: 13. The CDR3 is made up of 15 amino acids. The V gene's germline CDR1 is MDHEN and CDR2 SYDVKM. The CDR3 here is CASSTLGQGTGGYTF. CDR3 in DNA: TGTGCCAGCAGTACCCTTGGACAGGGAACGGGAGGCTACACCTTC.

This chain uses TRBV18 with TRBJ2-7, with 7 bases aligning to TRBD1. V was clipped by 6 bases and J by 4 bases; unmatched bases: 9. CDR1 is KGHSH, CDR2 LQKENI, per germline. The CDR3 runs 14 residues. The CDR3 region is CASSRGQVGYEQYF. The CDR3 bases are TGTGCCAGCTCTCGCGGACAGGTAGGGTACGAGCAGTACTTC.

This sequence joins TRBV19 and TRBJ2-2; TRBD2 matches at 8 bases. The CDR3 consists of 16 residues. In germline, CDR1 is LNHDA, CDR2 SQIVND (reference sequence). V trimming: 3 bases; J trimming: 11 bases; junction bases outside the gene matches: 14. This CDR3 reads CASSIRGGKALGELFF. The DNA for the CDR3 is TGTGCCAGTAGTATCCGCGGGGGGAAAGCTTTAGGAGAGCTGTTTTTT.

The chain recombines TRBV28 with TRBJ2-2; 12 bases align to TRBD2. Trimming removed 5 bases from V and 7 bases from J; junction bases left unmatched: 5. This CDR3 is built from 15 residues. CDR1 is MDHEN, CDR2 SYDVKM, per germline. The CDR3 reads CASSPSGRASGELFF. The CDR3 nucleotides are TGTGCCAGCAGTCCTAGCGGGAGGGCAAGCGGGGAGCTGTTTTTT.

This chain uses TRBV18 with TRBJ2-7, with 11 bases lining up with TRBD2. The CDR3 length is 15 residues. J lost 2 bases, V lost 6 bases, and 6 bases had no gene match. Germline CDR1 is KGHSH and CDR2 is LQKENI. The CDR3 here is CASSPSGGLAYEQYF. The CDR3 bases are TGTGCCAGCTCCCCTAGCGGGGGGCTTGCCTACGAGCAGTACTTC. Complete variable domain (other parts from reference TRBV18 and TRBJ2-7): NAGVMQNPRHLVRRRGQEARLRCSPMKGHSHVYWYRQLPEEGLKFMVYLQKENIIDESGMPKERFSAEFPKEGPSILRIQQVVRGDSAAYFCASSPSGGLAYEQYFGPGTRLTVT.

The gene calls are TRBV28 and TRBJ1-1; unclear D gene. V was trimmed by 4 bases and J by 0 bases, leaving 9 bases between them. The CDR3 spans 14 residues. The germline V gene encodes CDR1 MDHEN and CDR2 SYDVKM. CDR3 amino acids: CASSSGDLNTEAFF. CDR3 nucleotide sequence: TGTGCCAGCAGTTCTGGGGATTTGAACACTGAAGCTTTCTTT.